This TCR beta chain originates from a study of shared clonotypes between healthy human individuals. Method: immunoSEQ multiplex PCR; TCRdb's copy keeps in-frame clones and lacks some. The table includes approximately 640,000 clones, roughly 88% detected once. To note about this clone: What it binds is unknown.

Findings and limits, study-wide: Naive CD4 clonotypes overlapped across a few donors at about 5.3%. Among non-shared clonotypes, generation probabilities were lower than among those shared by all four donors.

The germline V and J ends were trimmed by 3 bases and 3 bases, with 14 bases remaining between them. The CDR3 is made up of 14 amino acids. Germline CDR1 reads SQVTM; CDR2 reads ANQGSEA. Sample: memory CD8+ T cells from PBMCs. Subset reported: CD45RO+ cells pooled with CCR7-negative TemRA cells. The chain joins TRBV29-1 to TRBJ2-5, with D perhaps matching TRBD2 (7 bases). The sequence was obtained from a man aged 18 to 30 in good health. Some clones in this sample may be carry-over from other donors' samples. Written as DNA, the CDR3 is TGCAGCGTTGATCCGCCGGGGGGCAAAGAGACCCAGTACTTC. Translated: CSVDPPGGKETQYF.